The 6 T cell receptor beta chains listed next were all sequenced from one sample in a study of control samples from healthy donors and cancer patients. TCRdb's copy holds only in-frame clones and misses some; the assay was immunoSEQ multiplex PCR. The repertoire holds 100,000 to 150,000 clones, with over 85% as singletons. The material sequenced was PBMCs. Receptor source: a man aged 50-60 years with head and neck cancer.

This chain joins TRBV28 and TRBJ2-7; D unclear. The germline CDR1 and CDR2 sequences are MDHEN and SYDVKM. The CDR3 has 11 amino acids. Trimming took 7 bases from V and 2 from J, leaving 6 bases between them. Written as DNA, the CDR3 is TGTGCCAGCACTCAAACCTACGAGCAGTACTTC. Its translation is CASTQTYEQYF.

The rearrangement uses TRBV2 and TRBJ1-1; D perhaps matches TRBD1 (6 bases). Per germline, CDR1 SNHLY and CDR2 FYNNEI. The CDR3 runs 14 residues. With 8 bases removed from V and 2 bases from J, the gap between germline ends came to 15 bases. For the CDR3, the DNA is TGTGCCAGCTCAACCCAGGGGAGAAACACTGAAGCTTTCTTT. It specifies CASSTQGRNTEAFF.

The V call is TRBV29-1, the J call TRBJ2-1; D remains ambiguous. Germline V gene data show CDR1 as SQVTM and CDR2 as ANQGSEA. V was cut by 7 bases and J by 7 bases, with 11 bases left in between. This CDR3 comprises 11 residues. The DNA of the CDR3 is TGCAGCGCTCCCGAAAGGAATGAGCAGTTCTTC. This encodes CSAPERNEQFF.

This chain uses TRBV10-3 with TRBJ2-3; D is unresolved. The CDR3 contains 15 residues. Germline assignment: CDR1 ENHRY and CDR2 SYGVKD. V was trimmed by 3 bases and J by 0 bases, leaving 10 bases between them. The CDR3 bases are TGTGCCATCAGTGATCTGGCGACTAGCACAGATACGCAGTATTTT. Translated, it gives CAISDLATSTDTQYF.

The CDR3 coding sequence is TGCGCCAGCAGTGCCTTAGGGAGCCAGAGCAATCAGCCCCAGCATTTT. Residues: CASSALGSQSNQPQHF. The chain is built from TRBV10-2 and TRBJ1-5; D is undetermined. V was clipped by 4 bases and J by 1 base, with 14 bases between them. CDR3 length equals 16 residues. Germline CDR1 is WSHSY and CDR2 is SAAADI.

The chain uses TRBV6-5 and TRBJ1-6, with 9 bases aligning to TRBD1. Per germline, CDR1 MNHEY and CDR2 SVGAGI. Trimming took 0 bases from V and 8 from J; bases not matched to a gene: 2. CDR3 size: 15 residues. The CDR3 sequence is CASSYSRTGDSPLHF. The CDR3 nucleotides are TGTGCCAGCAGTTACTCGCGGACAGGGGATTCACCCCTCCACTTT.